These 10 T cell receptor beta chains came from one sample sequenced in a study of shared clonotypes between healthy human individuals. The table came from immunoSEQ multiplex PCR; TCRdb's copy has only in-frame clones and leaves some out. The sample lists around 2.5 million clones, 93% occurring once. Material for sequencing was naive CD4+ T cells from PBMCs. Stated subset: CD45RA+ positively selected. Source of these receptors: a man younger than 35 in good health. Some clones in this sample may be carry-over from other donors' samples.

CDR3 sequence: CASSSGLAGHEQYF. In nucleotides, the CDR3 is TGTGCCAGCAGCTCGGGGCTAGCGGGTCACGAGCAGTACTTC. The chain recombines TRBV7-2 with TRBJ2-7; 8 nucleotides align to TRBD2. The CDR3 contains 14 residues. Germline assignment: CDR1 SGHTA and CDR2 FQGNSA. After removal of 4 bases from V and 5 bases from J, the junction contained 7 bases not matched to a gene.

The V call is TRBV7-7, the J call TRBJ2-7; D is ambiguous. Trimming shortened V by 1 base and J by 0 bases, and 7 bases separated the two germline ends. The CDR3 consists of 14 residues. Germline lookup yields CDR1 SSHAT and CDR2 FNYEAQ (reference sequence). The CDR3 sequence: CASSLDRNSYEQYF. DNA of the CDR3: TGTGCCAGCAGCTTAGATCGCAACTCCTACGAGCAGTACTTC.

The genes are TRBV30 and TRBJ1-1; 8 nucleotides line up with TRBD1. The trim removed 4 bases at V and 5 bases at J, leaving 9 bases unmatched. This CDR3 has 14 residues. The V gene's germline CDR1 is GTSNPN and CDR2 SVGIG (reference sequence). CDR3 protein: CAWTFGQGLTEAFF. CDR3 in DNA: TGTGCCTGGACCTTCGGACAGGGTCTAACTGAAGCTTTCTTT.

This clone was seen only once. In DNA, the CDR3 is TGTGCCAGCAGCTTAGCGGGGAACTCCTACAATGAGCAGTTCTTC. Its protein product is CASSLAGNSYNEQFF. V is TRBV7-8 and J is TRBJ2-1; D gene uncertain. Between the trimmed V and J ends, which lost 0 bases and 0 bases, there was a span of 6 bases. The CDR3 extends over 15 amino acids. CDR1 is SGHVS, CDR2 FQNEAQ, per germline.

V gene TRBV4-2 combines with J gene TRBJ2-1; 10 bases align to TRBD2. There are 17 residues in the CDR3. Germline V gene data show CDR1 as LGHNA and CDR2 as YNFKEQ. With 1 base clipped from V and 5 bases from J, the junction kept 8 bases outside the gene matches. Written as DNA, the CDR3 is TGTGCCAGCAGCCAAGGAGCGGGAGGGCCTCCGAACAATGAGCAGTTCTTC. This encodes CASSQGAGGPPNNEQFF.

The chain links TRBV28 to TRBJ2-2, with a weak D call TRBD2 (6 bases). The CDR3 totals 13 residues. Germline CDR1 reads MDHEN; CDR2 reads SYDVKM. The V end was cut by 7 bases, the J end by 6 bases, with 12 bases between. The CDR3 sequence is CASNRERAGELFF. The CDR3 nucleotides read TGTGCCAGCAACCGGGAGCGAGCCGGGGAGCTGTTTTTT.

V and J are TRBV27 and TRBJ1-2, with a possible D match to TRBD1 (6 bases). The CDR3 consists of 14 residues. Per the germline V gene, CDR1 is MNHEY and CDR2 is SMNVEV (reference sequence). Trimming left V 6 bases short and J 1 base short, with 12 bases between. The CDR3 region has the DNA TGTGCCAGCAGCCGAACAGGGATTAACTATGGCTACACCTTC. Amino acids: CASSRTGINYGYTF.

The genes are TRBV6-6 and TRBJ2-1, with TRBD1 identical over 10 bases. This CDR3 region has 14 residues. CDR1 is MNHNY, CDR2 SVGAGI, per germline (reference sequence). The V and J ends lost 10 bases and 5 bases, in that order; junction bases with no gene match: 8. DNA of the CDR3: TGTGCCACCCAATCCGGGACAGGGGACAATGAGCAGTTCTTC. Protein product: CATQSGTGDNEQFF.

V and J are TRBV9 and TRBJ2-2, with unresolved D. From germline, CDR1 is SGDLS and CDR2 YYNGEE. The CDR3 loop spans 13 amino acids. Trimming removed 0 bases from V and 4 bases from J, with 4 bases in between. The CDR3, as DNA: TGTGCCAGCAGCGTAGAGCCCACCGGGGAGCTGTTTTTT. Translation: CASSVEPTGELFF.

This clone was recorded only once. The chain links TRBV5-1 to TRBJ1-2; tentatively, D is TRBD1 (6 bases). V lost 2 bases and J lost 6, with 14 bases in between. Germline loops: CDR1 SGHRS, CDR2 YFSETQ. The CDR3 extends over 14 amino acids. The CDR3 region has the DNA TGCGCCAGCAGCTTTCTCACAGGGCCGGATGGCTACACCTTC. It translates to CASSFLTGPDGYTF. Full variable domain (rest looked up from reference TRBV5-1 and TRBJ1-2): KAGVTQTPRYLIKTRGQQVTLSCSPISGHRSVSWYQQTPGQGLQFLFEYFSETQRNKGNFPGRFSGRQFSNSRSEMNVSTLELGDSALYLCASSFLTGPDGYTFGSGTRLTVV.